The next 10 T cell receptor beta chains were all read from a single sample in a study of cytomegalovirus exposure and HLA in healthy donors. PCR amplification relied on 60 Vbeta primers (plus 13 Jbeta primers). Clones were read by immunoSEQ multiplex PCR, and TCRdb kept only the in-frame ones, dropping some. This table holds fewer than 80,000 clones, 65% to 80% found once. Sequenced sample: PBMCs. The receptors shown here come from a woman aged 25 to 39 in good health and CMV-seronegative.

This chain links TRBV11-2 with TRBJ1-1; D remains ambiguous. CDR3 size: 14 residues. Trimming took 3 bases from V and 4 from J, leaving 12 bases between them. In germline, CDR1 is SGHAT, CDR2 FQNNGV. In nucleotides, the CDR3 is TGTGCCAGCAGCTTCCAGGCCGGTGGCACTGAAGCTTTCTTT. This gives the protein CASSFQAGGTEAFF.

The J gene is TRBJ2-1, the V gene TRBV5-1; 8 nucleotides align to TRBD1. V lost 4 bases to trimming and J lost 8 bases; unmatched junction nucleotides: 8. The CDR3 contains 14 residues. The germline V gene has CDR1 SGHRS and CDR2 YFSETQ. CDR3 loop: CASSPGQGGDEQFF. The DNA for the CDR3 is TGCGCCAGCAGCCCTGGACAGGGAGGCGATGAGCAGTTCTTC.

V usage is TRBV11-2 and J usage is TRBJ1-6; perhaps TRBD1 as D (6 bases). The germline CDR1 and CDR2 sequences are SGHAT and FQNNGV. The CDR3 covers 15 residues. V was clipped by 5 bases and J by 7 bases, with 15 bases between them. CDR3 region: CASSQPQGNNSPLHF. The CDR3 DNA reads TGTGCCAGCAGCCAGCCCCAGGGGAACAATTCACCCCTCCACTTT.

The V call is TRBV27, the J call TRBJ2-4; 9 positions agree with TRBD2. The CDR3 is 20 residues long. Per the germline V gene, CDR1 is MNHEY and CDR2 is SMNVEV (reference sequence). V shed 6 bases and J 0 bases; nucleotides not matched to a gene: 18. CDR3 coding DNA: TGTGCCAGCAGCCAAAGGGAGGGGCGGGAGGGCCCTGGAGCCAAAAACATTCAGTACTTC. Translation: CASSQREGREGPGAKNIQYF.

This sequence joins TRBV27 and TRBJ2-1; D gene uncertain. Germline CDR1 reads MNHEY; CDR2 reads SMNVEV (reference sequence). Trimming removed 2 bases from V and 2 bases from J, with 10 bases in between. The CDR3 consists of 15 residues. CDR3 nucleotide sequence: TGTGCCAGCAGTTTAGGGCAGATGACCTACAATGAGCAGTTCTTC. It specifies CASSLGQMTYNEQFF.

There are a few counts of this clone. The chain carries TRBV7-2 and TRBJ1-5; 12 nucleotides match TRBD1. In germline, CDR1 is SGHTA, CDR2 FQGNSA. V was clipped by 5 bases and J by 4 bases; unmatched bases: 3. The CDR3 sequence is 15 residues long. The CDR3: CASSLGQGANQPQHF. In DNA, the CDR3 is TGTGCCAGCAGCCTGGGACAGGGGGCAAATCAGCCCCAGCATTTT.

This chain uses TRBV18 with TRBJ2-3; D is possibly TRBD1 (5 bases). V was shortened by 4 bases and J by 2 bases, with 19 bases between the two germline ends. The germline gives CDR1 KGHSH, CDR2 LQKENI. The CDR3 length is 17 residues. CDR3 coding DNA: TGTGCCAGCTCACACGAAGGGCCCCTGACAGACACAGATACGCAGTATTTT. This sequence encodes CASSHEGPLTDTDTQYF.

J is TRBJ1-6 and V is TRBV7-3; no firm D call. The CDR3 sequence is 12 residues long. Deletions cut 2 bases from V and 10 bases from J, with 6 bases between. Germline CDR1 reads SGHTA; CDR2 reads FQGTGA. CDR3: CASSLPGSPLHF. The CDR3 DNA is TGTGCCAGCAGCTTACCAGGATCACCCCTCCACTTT.

The chain recombines TRBV5-6 with TRBJ2-1; 9 nucleotides match TRBD2. The CDR3 length is 16 residues. Per germline, CDR1 SGHDT and CDR2 YYEEEE. V was clipped by 1 base and J by 3 bases; unmatched bases: 5. Here the CDR3 reads CASSLMAGGIYNEQFF. In DNA, the CDR3 is TGTGCCAGCAGCTTGATGGCGGGAGGGATCTACAATGAGCAGTTCTTC. Full variable domain (rest looked up from reference TRBV5-6 and TRBJ2-1): DAGVTQSPTHLIKTRGQQVTLRCSPKSGHDTVSWYQQALGQGPQFIFQYYEEEERQRGNFPDRFSGHQFPNYSSELNVNALLLGDSALYLCASSLMAGGIYNEQFFGPGTRLTVL.

V gene TRBV27 combines with J gene TRBJ2-3; TRBD1 matches 8 bases. V dropped 4 bases and J dropped 11; count of bases not matched to a gene: 8. The CDR3 contains 13 residues. The germline V gene encodes CDR1 MNHEY and CDR2 SMNVEV (reference sequence). The CDR3 sequence is CASSSYLGQEQYF. For the CDR3, the DNA is TGTGCCAGCAGTTCCTACCTGGGACAGGAGCAGTATTTT.